This TCR beta chain was sequenced in a study of beta chain features in type 1 diabetes. The CDR3 contains 16 residues. Germline CDR1 KGHSH, CDR2 LQKENI. Trimming removed 3 bases from V and 4 bases from J, with 19 bases in between. Investigators reverse transcribed all isolated RNA, so they sequenced expressed TCRB transcripts. The data were produced by immunoSEQ multiplex PCR, yet TCRdb's version contains in-frame clones alone and is incomplete. The repertoire includes 60,000 or so clones, about 60% of them detected once, and around 2.2% sits in the top ten. Sorted cells reached over 98% purity in every population.

The rearrangement joins TRBV18 to TRBJ2-7; TRBD2 might be the D (6 bases). The TCR sequence derives from a woman between 18 and 29 years old in good health. Sequenced material: Tregs from blood. This CDR3 is CASSPQRPGAGYEQYF. CDR3 nucleotide sequence: TGTGCCAGCTCACCCCAACGCCCGGGAGCCGGATACGAGCAGTACTTC.